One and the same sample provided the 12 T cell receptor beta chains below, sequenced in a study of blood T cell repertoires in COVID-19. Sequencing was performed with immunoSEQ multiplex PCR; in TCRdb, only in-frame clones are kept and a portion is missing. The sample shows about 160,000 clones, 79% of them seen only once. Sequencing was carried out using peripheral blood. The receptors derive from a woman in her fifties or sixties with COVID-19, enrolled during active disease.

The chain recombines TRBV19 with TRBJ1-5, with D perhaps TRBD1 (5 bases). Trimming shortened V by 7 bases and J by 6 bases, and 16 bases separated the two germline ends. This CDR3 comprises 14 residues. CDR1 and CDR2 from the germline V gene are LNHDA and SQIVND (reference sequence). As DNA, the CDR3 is TGTGCCAGTAACTCCGGGGGTAGGGGTCAGCCCCAGCATTTT. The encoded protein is CASNSGGRGQPQHF.

The CDR3 nucleotides are TGTGCCAGCAGATGGACTAGCGGAAACACAGATACGCAGTATTTT. Protein: CASRWTSGNTDTQYF. The chain carries TRBV27 and TRBJ2-3; TRBD2 agrees at 10 bases. The CDR3 consists of 15 residues. V lost 6 bases and J lost 2; bases outside the gene matches: 5. Germline V gene lookup returns CDR1 MNHEY and CDR2 SMNVEV (reference sequence).

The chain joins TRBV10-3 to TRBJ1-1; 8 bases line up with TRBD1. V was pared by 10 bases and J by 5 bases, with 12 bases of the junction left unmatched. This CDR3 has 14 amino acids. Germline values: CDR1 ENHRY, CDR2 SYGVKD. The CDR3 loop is CASEAGQGGTEAFF. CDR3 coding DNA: TGTGCCAGCGAAGCCGGACAGGGAGGTACTGAAGCTTTCTTT.

The CDR3 DNA reads as TGTGCCAGCAGCCAAGGGACTAGCGTATACGAGCAGTACTTC. It yields the protein CASSQGTSVYEQYF. The chain links TRBV4-2 to TRBJ2-7; TRBD2 agrees at 9 bases. CDR3 size: 14 residues. V shed 1 base and J 4 bases; nucleotides not matched to a gene: 2. Germline CDR1 reads LGHNA; CDR2 reads YNFKEQ.

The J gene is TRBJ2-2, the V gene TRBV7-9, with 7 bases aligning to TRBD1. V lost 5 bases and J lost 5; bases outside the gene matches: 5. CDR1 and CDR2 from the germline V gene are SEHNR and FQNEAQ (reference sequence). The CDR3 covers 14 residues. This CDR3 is CASSLGTDTGELFF. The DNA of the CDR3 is TGTGCCAGCAGCCTAGGGACAGATACCGGGGAGCTGTTTTTT.

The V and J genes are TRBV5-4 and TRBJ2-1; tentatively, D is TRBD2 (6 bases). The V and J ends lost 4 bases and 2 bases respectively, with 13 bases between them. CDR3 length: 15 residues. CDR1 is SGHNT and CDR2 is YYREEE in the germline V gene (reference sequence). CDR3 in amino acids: CASSPGAGTYNEQFF. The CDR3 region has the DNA TGTGCCAGCAGCCCCGGGGCGGGGACCTACAATGAGCAGTTCTTC.

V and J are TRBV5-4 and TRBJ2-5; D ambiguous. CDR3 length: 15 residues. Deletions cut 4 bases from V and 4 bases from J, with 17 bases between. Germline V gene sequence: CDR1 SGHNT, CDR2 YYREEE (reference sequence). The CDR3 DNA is TGTGCCAGCAGCGCAGCGAGAGGTGTCGGAGAGACCCAGTACTTC. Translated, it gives CASSAARGVGETQYF.

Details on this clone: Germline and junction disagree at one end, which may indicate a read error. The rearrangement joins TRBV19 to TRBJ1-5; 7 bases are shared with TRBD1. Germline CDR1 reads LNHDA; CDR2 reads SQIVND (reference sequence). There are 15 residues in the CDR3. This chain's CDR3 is CASSVDREGNQPQHF. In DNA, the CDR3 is TGTGCCAGTAGTGTAGACAGGGAGGGCAATCAGCCCCAGCATTTT.

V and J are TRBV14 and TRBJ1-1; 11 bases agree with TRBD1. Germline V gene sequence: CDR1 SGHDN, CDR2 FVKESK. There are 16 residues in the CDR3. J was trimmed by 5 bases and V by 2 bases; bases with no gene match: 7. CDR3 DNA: TGTGCCAGCAGCCAATACATGGGACAGGGGGAAACTGAAGCTTTCTTT. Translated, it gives CASSQYMGQGETEAFF. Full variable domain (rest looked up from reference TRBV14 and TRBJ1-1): EAGVTQFPSHSVIEKGQTVTLRCDPISGHDNLYWYRRVMGKEIKFLLHFVKESKQDESGMPNNRFLAERTGGTYSTLKVQPAELEDSGVYFCASSQYMGQGETEAFFGQGTRLTVV.

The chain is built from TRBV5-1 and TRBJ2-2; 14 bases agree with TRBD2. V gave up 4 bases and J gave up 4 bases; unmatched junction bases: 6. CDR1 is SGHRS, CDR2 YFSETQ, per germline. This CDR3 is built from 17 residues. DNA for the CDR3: TGCGCCAGCAGCCTGACCGGGACTAGCGGGGGCACCGGGGAGCTGTTTTTT. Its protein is CASSLTGTSGGTGELFF. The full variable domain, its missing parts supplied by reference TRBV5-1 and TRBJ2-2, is KAGVTQTPRYLIKTRGQQVTLSCSPISGHRSVSWYQQTPGQGLQFLFEYFSETQRNKGNFPGRFSGRQFSNSRSEMNVSTLELGDSALYLCASSLTGTSGGTGELFFGEGSRLTVL.

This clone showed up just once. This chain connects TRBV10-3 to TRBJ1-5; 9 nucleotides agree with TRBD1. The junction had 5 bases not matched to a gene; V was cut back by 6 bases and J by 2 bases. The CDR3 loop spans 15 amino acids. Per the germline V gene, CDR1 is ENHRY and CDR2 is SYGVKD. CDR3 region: CAIRADRGGNQPQHF. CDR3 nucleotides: TGTGCCATCAGAGCGGACAGGGGTGGCAATCAGCCCCAGCATTTT.

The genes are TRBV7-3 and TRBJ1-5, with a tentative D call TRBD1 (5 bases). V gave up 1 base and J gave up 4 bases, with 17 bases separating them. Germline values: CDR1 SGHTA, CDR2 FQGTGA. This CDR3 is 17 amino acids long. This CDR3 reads CASSLRVDIIQNQPQHF. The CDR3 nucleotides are TGTGCCAGCAGCTTAAGGGTGGACATTATACAAAATCAGCCCCAGCATTTT.